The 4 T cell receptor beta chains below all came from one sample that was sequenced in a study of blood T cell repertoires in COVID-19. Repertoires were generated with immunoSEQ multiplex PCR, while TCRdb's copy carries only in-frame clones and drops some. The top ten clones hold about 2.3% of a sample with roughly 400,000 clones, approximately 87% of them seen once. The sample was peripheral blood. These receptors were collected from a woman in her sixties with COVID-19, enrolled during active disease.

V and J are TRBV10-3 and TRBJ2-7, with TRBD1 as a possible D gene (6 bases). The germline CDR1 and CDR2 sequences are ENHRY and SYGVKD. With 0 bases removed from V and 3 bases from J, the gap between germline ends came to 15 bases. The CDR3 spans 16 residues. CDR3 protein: CAISESISQGYYEQYF. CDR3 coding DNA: TGTGCCATCAGTGAGTCGATTAGCCAGGGGTACTACGAGCAGTACTTC.

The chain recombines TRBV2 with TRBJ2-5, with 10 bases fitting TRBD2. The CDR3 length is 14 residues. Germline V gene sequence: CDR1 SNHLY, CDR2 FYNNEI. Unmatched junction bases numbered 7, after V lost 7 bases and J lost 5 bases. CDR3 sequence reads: CASNPAGGRETQYF. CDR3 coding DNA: TGTGCCAGCAACCCAGCGGGGGGGCGGGAGACCCAGTACTTC.

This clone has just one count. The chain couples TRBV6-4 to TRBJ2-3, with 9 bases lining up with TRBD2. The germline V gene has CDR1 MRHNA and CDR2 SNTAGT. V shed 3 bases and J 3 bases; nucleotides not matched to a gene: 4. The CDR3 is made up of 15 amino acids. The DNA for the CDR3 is TGTGCCAGCAGTGAAGAGGGACTAGCAACAGATACGCAGTATTTT. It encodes CASSEEGLATDTQYF.

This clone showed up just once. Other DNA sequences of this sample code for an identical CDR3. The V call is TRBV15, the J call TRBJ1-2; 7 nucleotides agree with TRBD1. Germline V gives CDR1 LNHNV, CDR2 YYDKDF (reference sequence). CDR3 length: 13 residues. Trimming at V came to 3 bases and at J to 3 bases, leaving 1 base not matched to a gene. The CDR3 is CATSRGTDYGYTF. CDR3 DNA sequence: TGTGCCACCAGCAGGGGGACAGACTATGGCTACACCTTC.